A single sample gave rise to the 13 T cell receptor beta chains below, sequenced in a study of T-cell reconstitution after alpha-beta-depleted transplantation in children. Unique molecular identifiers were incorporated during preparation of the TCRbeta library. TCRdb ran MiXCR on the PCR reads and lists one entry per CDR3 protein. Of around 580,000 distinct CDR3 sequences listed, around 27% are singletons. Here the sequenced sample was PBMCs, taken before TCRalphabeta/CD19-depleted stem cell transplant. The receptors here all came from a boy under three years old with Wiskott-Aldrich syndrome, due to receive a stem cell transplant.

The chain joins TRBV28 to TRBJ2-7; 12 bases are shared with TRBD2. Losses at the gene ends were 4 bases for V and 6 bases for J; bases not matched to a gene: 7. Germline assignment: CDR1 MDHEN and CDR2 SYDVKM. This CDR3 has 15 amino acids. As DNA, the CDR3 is TGTGCCAGCAGTTCCCGGACTAGCGGGATGCGCGAGCAGTACTTC. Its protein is CASSSRTSGMREQYF.

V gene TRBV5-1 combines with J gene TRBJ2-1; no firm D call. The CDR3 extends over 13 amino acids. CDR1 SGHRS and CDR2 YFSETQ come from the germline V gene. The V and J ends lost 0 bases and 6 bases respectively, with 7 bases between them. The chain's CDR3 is CASSLAPANEQFF. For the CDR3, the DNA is TGCGCCAGCAGCTTGGCCCCGGCCAATGAGCAGTTCTTC.

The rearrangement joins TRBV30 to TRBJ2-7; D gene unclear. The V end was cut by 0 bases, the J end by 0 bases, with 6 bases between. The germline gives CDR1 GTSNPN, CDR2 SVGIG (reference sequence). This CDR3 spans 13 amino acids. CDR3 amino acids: CAWSVPNSYEQYF. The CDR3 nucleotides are TGTGCCTGGAGTGTACCCAACTCCTACGAGCAGTACTTC.

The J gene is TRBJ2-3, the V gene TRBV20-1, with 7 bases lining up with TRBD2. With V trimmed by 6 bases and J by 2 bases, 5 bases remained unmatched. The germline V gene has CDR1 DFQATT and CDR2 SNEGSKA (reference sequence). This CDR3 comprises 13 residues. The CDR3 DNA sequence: TGCAGTGCCCGGGGACTACTCACAGATACGCAGTATTTT. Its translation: CSARGLLTDTQYF.

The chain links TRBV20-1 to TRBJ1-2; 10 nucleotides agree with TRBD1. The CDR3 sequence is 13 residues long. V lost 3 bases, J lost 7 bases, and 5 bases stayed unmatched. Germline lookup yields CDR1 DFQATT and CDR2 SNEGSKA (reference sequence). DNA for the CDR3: TGCAGTGCTAGGACAGGGGGCGTTGGTGGCTACACCTTC. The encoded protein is CSARTGGVGGYTF.

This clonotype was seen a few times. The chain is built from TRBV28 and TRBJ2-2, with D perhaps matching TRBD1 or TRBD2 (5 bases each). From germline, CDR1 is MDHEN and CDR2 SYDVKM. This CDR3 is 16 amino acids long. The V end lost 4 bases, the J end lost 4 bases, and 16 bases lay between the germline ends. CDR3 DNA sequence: TGTGCCAGCAGTTCCCCAGGGACCTCGGGCACCGGGGAGCTGTTTTTT. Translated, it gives CASSSPGTSGTGELFF. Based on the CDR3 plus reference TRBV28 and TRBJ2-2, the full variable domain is DVKVTQSSRYLVKRTGEKVFLECVQDMDHENMFWYRQDPGLGLRLIYFSYDVKMKEKGDIPEGYSVSREKKERFSLILESASTNQTSMYLCASSSPGTSGTGELFFGEGSRLTVL.

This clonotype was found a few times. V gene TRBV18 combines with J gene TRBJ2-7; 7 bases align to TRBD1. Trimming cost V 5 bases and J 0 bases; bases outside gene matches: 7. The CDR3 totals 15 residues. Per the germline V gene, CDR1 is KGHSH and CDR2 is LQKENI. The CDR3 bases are TGTGCCAGCTCAAGACAGGGTGGGAGCTCCTACGAGCAGTACTTC. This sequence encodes CASSRQGGSSYEQYF.

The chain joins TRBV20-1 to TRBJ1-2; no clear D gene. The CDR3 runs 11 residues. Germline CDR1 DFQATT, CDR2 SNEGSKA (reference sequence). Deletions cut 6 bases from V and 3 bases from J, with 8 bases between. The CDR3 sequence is CSATVDYGYTF. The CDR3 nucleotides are TGCAGTGCCACAGTAGACTATGGCTACACCTTC.

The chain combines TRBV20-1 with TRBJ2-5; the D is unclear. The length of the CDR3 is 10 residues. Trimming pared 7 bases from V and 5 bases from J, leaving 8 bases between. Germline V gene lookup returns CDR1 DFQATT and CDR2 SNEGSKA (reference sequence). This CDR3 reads CSGTTETQYF. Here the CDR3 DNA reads TGCAGTGGTACGACGGAGACCCAGTACTTC.

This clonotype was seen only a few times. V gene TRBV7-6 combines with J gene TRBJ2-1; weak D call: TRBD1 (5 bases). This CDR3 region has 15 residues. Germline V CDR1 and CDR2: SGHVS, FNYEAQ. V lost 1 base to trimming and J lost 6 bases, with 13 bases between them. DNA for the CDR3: TGTGCCAGCAGCTTAGGGCAGGCAAGGGGCAATGAGCAGTTCTTC. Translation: CASSLGQARGNEQFF.

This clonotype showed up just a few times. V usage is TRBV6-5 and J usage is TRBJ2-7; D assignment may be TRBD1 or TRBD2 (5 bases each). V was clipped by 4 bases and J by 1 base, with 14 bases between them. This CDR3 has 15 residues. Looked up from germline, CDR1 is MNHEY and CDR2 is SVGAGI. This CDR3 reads CASSSFRDRSYEQYF. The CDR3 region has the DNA TGTGCCAGCAGTTCCTTCCGGGACCGATCCTACGAGCAGTACTTC.

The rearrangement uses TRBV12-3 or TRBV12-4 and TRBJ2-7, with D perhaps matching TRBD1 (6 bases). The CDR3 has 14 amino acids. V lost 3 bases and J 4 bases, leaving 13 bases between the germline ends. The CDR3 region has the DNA TGTGCCAGCAGTTTCGAGACAGGACCTTACGAGCAGTACTTC. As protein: CASSFETGPYEQYF.

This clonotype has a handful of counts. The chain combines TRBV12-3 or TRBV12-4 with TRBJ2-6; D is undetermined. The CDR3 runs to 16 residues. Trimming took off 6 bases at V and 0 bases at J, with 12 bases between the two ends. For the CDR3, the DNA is TGTGCCAGCAGGCCCGGTCCGTTCTCTGGGGCCAACGTCCTGACTTTC. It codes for CASRPGPFSGANVLTF.